One and the same sample provided the 29 T cell receptor beta chains below, sequenced in a study of molecular identifiers for immune sequencing clone quantification. MiXCR was run by TCRdb on the PCR reads, yielding one entry per CDR3 protein. Among about 510,000 distinct CDR3 sequences listed, 20% to 25% were seen once. Source material: naive CD8+ T cells from blood, with Jurkat cell RNA spiked in. As to subset: FACS-sorted CD8+CD4-CCR7+CD45RA+ naive T cells. The receptors derive from a human donor in good health. Some libraries in this study had Jurkat cell RNA spiked in.

The chain carries TRBV4-2 and TRBJ2-1, with D possibly called TRBD1 or TRBD2 (5 bases each). This CDR3 has 17 residues. The V and J ends lost 1 base and 5 bases respectively, with 18 bases between them. Looked up from germline, CDR1 is LGHNA and CDR2 is YNFKEQ. CDR3 DNA sequence: TGTGCCAGCAGCCAAGCCTCGCCCGGGACCATAAACAATGAGCAGTTCTTC. This sequence encodes CASSQASPGTINNEQFF.

The V call is TRBV28, the J call TRBJ2-1, with D maybe TRBD2 (6 bases). Germline V lookup: CDR1 MDHEN, CDR2 SYDVKM. The CDR3 totals 14 residues. Trimming took off 0 bases at V and 12 bases at J, with 15 bases between the two ends. CDR3 sequence (DNA): TGTGCCAGCAGTTTATGGGGGAGGAGCGATGGGCAGTTCTTC. Its translation: CASSLWGRSDGQFF.

This clonotype was counted only a few times. The CDR3 is CAISATGNNQPQHF. The CDR3 DNA sequence: TGTGCCATCAGCGCGACAGGGAATAATCAGCCCCAGCATTTT. The rearrangement links TRBV10-3 to TRBJ1-5; 7 bases agree with TRBD1. The CDR3 has 14 residues. Trimming removed 6 bases from V and 4 bases from J; junction bases left unmatched: 6. CDR1 ENHRY and CDR2 SYGVKD come from the germline V gene.

The chain employs TRBV7-8 and TRBJ1-1, with TRBD1 as a possible D gene (5 bases). CDR3 size: 14 residues. V lost 4 bases and J 3 bases, leaving 12 bases between the germline ends. Per the germline V gene, CDR1 is SGHVS and CDR2 is FQNEAQ. CDR3 in DNA: TGTGCCAGCAGCTATTATGAGGGGCACACTGAAGCTTTCTTT. Encoded protein: CASSYYEGHTEAFF.

Comments on this clonotype: Here the CDR3 omits its conserved ending phenylalanine or tryptophan, so a read error is the likely source. The rearrangement uses TRBV7-2 and TRBJ2-7; TRBD1 is a possible D gene (6 bases). V lost 1 base, J lost 0 bases, and 10 bases lay in between. The length of the CDR3 is 15 residues. Germline V gives CDR1 SGHTA, CDR2 FQGNSA. CDR3 protein: CASSLGQGSSYEQYL. The DNA of the CDR3 is TGTGCCAGCAGCTTAGGGCAGGGGAGCTCCTACGAGCAGTACCTC.

A note on this clonotype: A much more abundant neighbour one base away suggests this may be a read error. This chain connects TRBV2 to TRBJ2-3; 13 nucleotides agree with TRBD2. The CDR3 runs to 18 residues. Germline CDR1 is SNHLY and CDR2 is FYNNEI. The CDR3 here is CASSQTSGGSASTDTRYF. CDR3 in DNA: TGTGCCAGCAGCCAGACTAGCGGGGGGTCTGCTAGCACAGATACGCGGTATTTT.

Concerning this clonotype: This sequence may be a read error, since a much larger clone differs from it by one base. This rearrangement joins TRBV20-1 to TRBJ2-7; possible D gene TRBD1, 6 bases. Germline lookup yields CDR1 DFQATT and CDR2 SNEGSKA (reference sequence). This CDR3 region has 12 residues. The chain's CDR3 is CSVRDGGHEQYF. In DNA, the CDR3 is TGCAGTGTTAGAGATGGGGGCCACGAGCAGTACTTC.

CDR3 DNA: TGTGCCAGCAGCCCGATGACTGGGGCGGGATACGAGCAGTACTTC. This translates into CASSPMTGAGYEQYF. This sequence joins TRBV11-2 and TRBJ2-7, with D perhaps TRBD2 (6 bases). The germline CDR1 and CDR2 sequences are SGHAT and FQNNGV. The CDR3 loop spans 15 amino acids. Trimming took off 5 bases at V and 4 bases at J, with 18 bases between the two ends. Filled out from reference TRBV11-2 and TRBJ2-7, the complete variable domain reads EAGVAQSPRYKIIEKRQSVAFWCNPISGHATLYWYQQILGQGPKLLIQFQNNGVVDDSQLPKDRFSAERLKGVDSTLKIQPAKLEDSAVYLCASSPMTGAGYEQYFGPGTRLTVT.

Ten or more counts support this clonotype. V gene TRBV6-6 combines with J gene TRBJ2-3; 11 nucleotides agree with TRBD2. There are 15 residues in the CDR3. Germline-derived CDR1 and CDR2 are MNHNY and SVGAGI (reference sequence). J lost 0 bases, V lost 10 bases, and 6 bases had no gene match. DNA of the CDR3: TGTGCCACCTCTAGGACTAGCGGGAGCACAGATACGCAGTATTTT. It is translated as CATSRTSGSTDTQYF.

Notes on this clonotype: At one end, the junction sequence differs from germline, possibly due to a read error. The V gene is TRBV6-5, the J gene TRBJ1-3, with a possible D match to TRBD1 (5 bases). The V gene's germline CDR1 is MNHEY and CDR2 SVGAGI. The CDR3 is made up of 14 amino acids. CDR3 sequence: CASSLSGPGDTIYF. CDR3 in DNA: TGTGCCAGCAGTTTGTCGGGGCCTGGAGACACCATATATTTT.

This clonotype was detected many times. This chain connects TRBV6-2 or TRBV6-3 to TRBJ1-5; D is unresolved. There are 15 residues in the CDR3. Germline values: CDR1 MNHEY, CDR2 SVGEGT. Trimming stripped 2 bases from V and 1 base from J, with 9 bases between. CDR3 sequence reads: CASSYNAGSNQPQHF. For the CDR3, the DNA is TGTGCCAGCAGTTACAACGCGGGAAGCAATCAGCCCCAGCATTTT.

As regards this clonotype: A much larger clone differs by one base, so this may be a read error. The chain is built from TRBV28 and TRBJ1-1; 7 bases agree with TRBD1. The CDR3 length is 11 residues. CDR1 and CDR2 (germline): MDHEN, SYDVKM. This CDR3 reads CVSRGATEAFF. DNA of the CDR3: TGTGTCAGCAGGGGGGCGACTGAAGCTTTCTTT.

This clonotype was counted many times. The V gene is TRBV25-1, the J gene TRBJ1-1; no reliable D call. The CDR3 is 13 amino acids. Trimming took off 8 bases at V and 3 bases at J, with 13 bases between the two ends. CDR1 and CDR2 (germline): MGHDK, SYGVNS. The DNA for the CDR3 is TGTGCCAGCCTACTTGAAGGCGACACTGAAGCTTTCTTT. Protein sequence: CASLLEGDTEAFF. Drawing the rest from reference TRBV25-1 and TRBJ1-1, the complete variable domain is EADIYQTPRYLVIGTGKKITLECSQTMGHDKMYWYQQDPGMELHLIHYSYGVNSTEKGDLSSESTVSRIRTEHFPLTLESARPSHTSQYLCASLLEGDTEAFFGQGTRLTVV.

In this sample, this clonotype turned up a few times. The rearrangement links TRBV30 to TRBJ2-7; 9 nucleotides agree with TRBD1. The CDR3 extends over 12 amino acids. After removal of 5 bases from V and 2 bases from J, the junction contained 1 base not matched to a gene. From germline, CDR1 is GTSNPN and CDR2 SVGIG (reference sequence). CDR3 sequence (DNA): TGTGCCTGGGACAGGGGGACCTACGAGCAGTACTTC. Residues: CAWDRGTYEQYF.

CDR3 coding DNA: TGCAGCGTTGAAGATGGGGGCTACGAGCAGTACTTC. Translated, it gives CSVEDGGYEQYF. The rearrangement links TRBV29-1 to TRBJ2-7, with D possibly being TRBD1 or TRBD2 (5 bases each). Trimming took off 0 bases at V and 3 bases at J, with 6 bases between the two ends. The CDR3 contains 12 residues. CDR1 and CDR2 (germline): SQVTM, ANQGSEA.

This clonotype was detected ten times or more. The V gene is TRBV28, the J gene TRBJ2-5; maybe TRBD1 (6 bases). The V and J ends lost 5 bases and 1 base respectively, with 11 bases between them. The V gene's germline CDR1 is MDHEN and CDR2 SYDVKM. The CDR3 contains 14 residues. The CDR3 sequence: CASSNQGSQETQYF. The CDR3 DNA follows: TGTGCCAGCAGTAACCAGGGGTCCCAAGAGACCCAGTACTTC.

Only a few counts were recorded for this clonotype. The chain joins TRBV12-3 or TRBV12-4 to TRBJ2-1; no firm D call. This CDR3 region has 13 residues. V lost 6 bases, J lost 8 bases, and 14 bases lay in between. The CDR3 DNA reads as TGTGCCAGCAGCCGGTCTAGGTACGATGAGCAGTTCTTC. Translated: CASSRSRYDEQFF.

A note on this clonotype: A much larger clone lies a single base off, so this may be a read error. This chain connects TRBV4-1 to TRBJ1-1, with 9 nucleotides matching TRBD1. This CDR3 has 15 residues. CDR1 is MGHRA and CDR2 is YSYEKL in the germline V gene. This chain's CDR3 is CASSTQGARNIEAFF. The CDR3 region has the DNA TGCGCCAGCAGTACACAGGGGGCGCGGAACATTGAAGCTTTCTTT.

The chain links TRBV4-3 to TRBJ2-2; D is uncertain. Trimming took 0 bases from V and 0 from J, leaving 11 bases between them. Germline V gene data show CDR1 as LGHNA and CDR2 as YSLEER. This CDR3 is built from 17 residues. CDR3 sequence reads: CASSQDMSTANTGELFF. The CDR3 nucleotides are TGCGCCAGCAGCCAAGATATGTCGACTGCGAACACCGGGGAGCTGTTTTTT.

In this sample, this clonotype turned up a few times. The chain is built from TRBV6-2 or TRBV6-3 and TRBJ2-7; D is perhaps TRBD1 (5 bases). The CDR3 is 15 residues long. The germline gives CDR1 MNHEY, CDR2 SVGEGT. V lost 7 bases and J 4 bases, leaving 20 bases between the germline ends. Written as DNA, the CDR3 is TGTGCCAGCAAGTGGGGCCCTGAAACCCTATACGAGCAGTACTTC. It codes for CASKWGPETLYEQYF.

The genes are TRBV9 and TRBJ2-2, with 9 bases lining up with TRBD2. Germline loops: CDR1 SGDLS, CDR2 YYNGEE. The CDR3 has 16 residues. V dropped 0 bases and J dropped 4; count of bases not matched to a gene: 4. As DNA, the CDR3 is TGTGCCAGCAGCGTAGCTAGCGGGACCTCCACCGGGGAGCTGTTTTTT. This sequence encodes CASSVASGTSTGELFF.

V usage is TRBV4-1 and J usage is TRBJ1-2; no clear D gene. The CDR3 length is 14 residues. Germline CDR1 is MGHRA and CDR2 is YSYEKL. V lost 5 bases and J 2 bases, leaving 12 bases between the germline ends. In DNA form, the CDR3 reads TGCGCCAGCAGCGAGAGGGCCAGCAACTATGGCTACACCTTC. This codes for CASSERASNYGYTF.

This clonotype was seen at least ten times. The chain has TRBV5-8 and TRBJ2-7; D perhaps matches TRBD2 (5 bases). The CDR3 covers 15 residues. V was clipped by 2 bases and J by 3 bases, with 15 bases between them. Germline CDR1 reads SGHTS; CDR2 reads YDEGEE. CDR3 nucleotide sequence: TGTGCCAGCAGCTTCTGGGTGTCGGGGTTCTACGAGCAGTACTTC. Its translation: CASSFWVSGFYEQYF.

The chain carries TRBV19 and TRBJ1-5, with D maybe TRBD1 (5 bases). This CDR3 comprises 15 residues. Germline V lookup: CDR1 LNHDA, CDR2 SQIVND (reference sequence). V lost 7 bases and J 2 bases, leaving 15 bases between the germline ends. The CDR3 DNA is TGTGCCAGTACCCCCGGGGGTTTGGGCAATCAGCCCCAGCATTTT. It is translated as CASTPGGLGNQPQHF.

The chain employs TRBV10-3 and TRBJ1-4, with a possible D match to TRBD1 (5 bases). The CDR3 extends over 14 amino acids. From germline, CDR1 is ENHRY and CDR2 SYGVKD. V lost 3 bases and J 5 bases, leaving 10 bases between the germline ends. The CDR3 sequence is CAISDEGWNEKLFF. DNA of the CDR3: TGTGCCATCAGTGACGAGGGGTGGAATGAAAAACTGTTTTTT.

This clonotype was observed many times. This chain uses TRBV25-1 with TRBJ2-7, with D perhaps TRBD2 (7 bases). V shed 5 bases and J shed 2 bases, with 16 bases lying between them. The CDR3 has 15 amino acids. Germline V gene data show CDR1 as MGHDK and CDR2 as SYGVNS. The CDR3 DNA follows: TGTGCCAGCAGTCCACTTGGGGGGGGCCCCTACGAGCAGTACTTC. This codes for CASSPLGGGPYEQYF.

Many counts were recorded for this clonotype. The chain is built from TRBV6-6 and TRBJ2-3; 12 bases match TRBD2. Germline V gene sequence: CDR1 MNHNY, CDR2 SVGAGI (reference sequence). V lost 6 bases and J lost 2; bases outside the gene matches: 6. The CDR3 consists of 16 residues. The CDR3 DNA follows: TGTGCCAGCAGAACCGGGACTAGCGGGCCCACAGATACGCAGTATTTT. It yields the protein CASRTGTSGPTDTQYF.

The chain recombines TRBV10-1 with TRBJ2-6; perhaps TRBD1 as D (6 bases). CDR3 size: 19 residues. V was pared by 6 bases and J by 0 bases, with 21 bases between. CDR1 and CDR2 from the germline V gene are WNHNN and SYGVQD (reference sequence). Here the CDR3 DNA reads TGCGCCAGCAGGACTACCGGGACAACGAATCACTCTGGGGCCAACGTCCTGACTTTC. It is translated as CASRTTGTTNHSGANVLTF.

This clonotype was counted ten times or more. This chain connects TRBV6-1 to TRBJ2-7; 10 positions agree with TRBD2. Germline values: CDR1 MNHNS, CDR2 SASEGT. The CDR3 is 15 amino acids. After removal of 4 bases from V and 3 bases from J, the junction contained 6 bases not matched to a gene. CDR3 sequence (DNA): TGTGCCAGCAGTGCATCACTAGCGGGGAACTACGAGCAGTACTTC. Protein sequence: CASSASLAGNYEQYF.